This TCR beta chain came from a study of OX40 agonist ivuxolimab in advanced cancers. Germline assignment: CDR1 GTSNPN and CDR2 SVGIG (reference sequence). V lost 5 bases, J lost 0 bases, and 8 bases lay in between. CDR3 size: 14 residues. Assay: immunoSEQ multiplex PCR; the TCRdb copy retains only in-frame clones and omits some. The data hold some 66,000 clones, with 83% observed a single time. V and J are TRBV30 and TRBJ1-6; D not certain. The sample was CD4+ or CD8+ T cells sorted from blood, taken in a trial of the OX40 agonist ivuxolimab. This sequence originates from an adult with an advanced solid tumor such as melanoma, head and neck, liver or kidney cancer. Written as DNA, the CDR3 is TGTGCCTGGGATAAGAGCTCCTATAATTCACCCCTCCACTTT. Protein product: CAWDKSSYNSPLHF.